Each of the 8 T cell receptor beta chains below was sequenced from the same sample in a study of cytomegalovirus exposure and HLA in healthy donors. The primer mix had 60 Vbeta and 13 Jbeta primers. Assay used: immunoSEQ multiplex PCR; TCRdb lists only in-frame clones, some missing. The sample carries about 210,000 clones, 60% to 80% recorded once. Sequenced input: PBMCs. The receptors were sampled from a male donor in good health and CMV-seronegative.

The chain uses TRBV5-4 and TRBJ1-5; TRBD1 is a possible D gene (6 bases). The CDR3 sequence is 14 residues long. Germline CDR1 reads SGHNT; CDR2 reads YYREEE (reference sequence). Trimming left V 0 bases short and J 3 bases short, with 7 bases between. The CDR3 DNA reads TGTGCCAGCAGCTTGGCAGGGGCCAATCAGCCCCAGCATTTT. Its translation: CASSLAGANQPQHF.

V is TRBV5-6 and J is TRBJ2-3, with TRBD2 matching over 7 bases. V dropped 3 bases and J dropped 10; count of bases not matched to a gene: 11. Germline lookup yields CDR1 SGHDT and CDR2 YYEEEE. There are 14 residues in the CDR3. The CDR3: CASSSLAEYRAQYF. The CDR3 region has the DNA TGTGCCAGCAGCTCGCTAGCGGAGTATAGGGCGCAGTATTTT.

The chain links TRBV6-1 to TRBJ2-2; TRBD1 might be the D (6 bases). Germline V lookup: CDR1 MNHNS, CDR2 SASEGT. Trimming cost V 6 bases and J 6 bases, with 11 bases left between them. The CDR3 loop spans 13 amino acids. The CDR3 DNA reads TGTGCCAGCAGAGAACAGGGCCCCGGGGAGCTGTTTTTT. Its protein product is CASREQGPGELFF.

The genes are TRBV7-9 and TRBJ1-5, with D perhaps matching TRBD1 (5 bases). Trimming left V 6 bases short and J 6 bases short, with 12 bases between. The CDR3 extends over 13 amino acids. Germline values: CDR1 SEHNR, CDR2 FQNEAQ (reference sequence). CDR3 in amino acids: CASRPLGAQPQHF. DNA of the CDR3: TGTGCCAGCAGACCTCTAGGGGCTCAGCCCCAGCATTTT.

The chain employs TRBV11-2 and TRBJ2-1, with a possible D match to TRBD2 (6 bases). Germline V CDR1 and CDR2: SGHAT, FQNNGV. This CDR3 has 19 residues. Trimming removed 4 bases at V and 7 bases at J, with 29 bases between. This CDR3 is CASSYGRGGEVGTVNEQFF. The CDR3 bases are TGTGCCAGCAGCTATGGTCGGGGCGGGGAAGTGGGTACAGTGAATGAGCAGTTCTTC.

This clone appeared a single time. The gene calls are TRBV29-1 and TRBJ1-3; D might be TRBD1 (6 bases). This CDR3 contains 14 residues. Germline V gene data show CDR1 as SQVTM and CDR2 as ANQGSEA. The V and J ends lost 1 base and 3 bases respectively, with 10 bases between them. CDR3 sequence: CSVEGGGYGNTIYF. The CDR3 coding sequence is TGCAGCGTTGAAGGGGGGGGCTATGGAAACACCATATATTTT. Filled out from reference TRBV29-1 and TRBJ1-3, the complete variable domain reads SAVISQKPSRDICQRGTSLTIQCQVDSQVTMMFWYRQQPGQSLTLIATANQGSEATYESGFVIDKFPISRPNLTFSTLTVSNMSPEDSSIYLCSVEGGGYGNTIYFGEGSWLTVV.

The table lists this clone with a count of one. The V gene is TRBV29-1, the J gene TRBJ2-1; 10 nucleotides align to TRBD2. With V trimmed by 5 bases and J by 3 bases, 4 bases remained unmatched. Germline V CDR1 and CDR2: SQVTM, ANQGSEA. There are 14 residues in the CDR3. Here the CDR3 DNA reads TGCAGCGTTCCAAGGACTAGCGGCTACAATGAGCAGTTCTTC. Translation gives CSVPRTSGYNEQFF.

CDR3 residues: CASSLTGVGQPQHF. The CDR3 DNA is TGTGCCAGCAGTTTAACAGGGGTAGGTCAGCCCCAGCATTTT. V usage is TRBV28 and J usage is TRBJ1-5; 7 positions match TRBD1. The CDR3 runs 14 residues. Germline values: CDR1 MDHEN, CDR2 SYDVKM. V lost 2 bases and J lost 6; bases outside the gene matches: 4.